The 27 T cell receptor beta chains listed next were all sequenced from one sample in a study of PD-1 blockade in classical Hodgkin lymphoma. Every one of the patients relapsed after autologous stem cell transplantation (brentuximab vedotin exposure was variable). Profiled with immunoSEQ multiplex PCR; TCRdb holds only in-frame clones, not every one. Of 30,000 to 50,000 clones listed, 76% were seen once; the top ten hold about 10%. The sample was peripheral blood mononuclear cells (PBMCs), taken at baseline. The source is a human donor with classical Hodgkin lymphoma.

The genes are TRBV5-4 and TRBJ2-6; D may correspond to TRBD1 or TRBD2 (5 bases each). Germline V gene data show CDR1 as SGHNT and CDR2 as YYREEE (reference sequence). The CDR3 has 17 residues. Trimming cost V 1 base and J 1 base, with 12 bases left between them. The CDR3 DNA reads TGTGCCAGCAGCTTGAGTGAATGGGGGTCTGGGGCCAACGTCCTGACTTTC. Translating gives CASSLSEWGSGANVLTF. Full variable domain (remainder filled in from reference TRBV5-4 and TRBJ2-6): ETGVTQSPTHLIKTRGQQVTLRCSSQSGHNTVSWYQQALGQGPQFIFQYYREEENGRGNFPPRFSGLQFPNYSSELNVNALELDDSALYLCASSLSEWGSGANVLTFGAGSRLTVL.

This chain connects TRBV12-5 to TRBJ2-5; no clear D. This CDR3 region has 18 residues. Germline CDR1 is LGHNT and CDR2 is FRNRAP. Trimming took off 6 bases at V and 3 bases at J, with 26 bases between the two ends. The CDR3 region has the DNA TGTGCTAGTGGCATCCGGGCCGAGAGGTTGGGCCCCAAAGAGACCCAGTACTTC. It codes for CASGIRAERLGPKETQYF.

The chain employs TRBV6-1 and TRBJ2-2; TRBD2 matches at 9 bases. Germline CDR1 MNHNS, CDR2 SASEGT. V was clipped by 0 bases and J by 4 bases; unmatched bases: 6. The CDR3 spans 17 residues. The CDR3 reads CASSEALAGASTGELFF. The CDR3 DNA follows: TGTGCCAGCAGTGAAGCTTTAGCGGGAGCCAGCACCGGGGAGCTGTTTTTT.

The rearrangement uses TRBV27 and TRBJ2-1; TRBD2 aligns across 11 bases. Germline CDR1 reads MNHEY; CDR2 reads SMNVEV (reference sequence). CDR3 length: 17 residues. V dropped 5 bases and J dropped 4; count of bases not matched to a gene: 10. CDR3 sequence reads: CASSPTSGSGWYNEQFF. CDR3 bases: TGTGCCAGCAGTCCTACTAGCGGGAGTGGGTGGTACAATGAGCAGTTCTTC.

The genes are TRBV19 and TRBJ1-4, with 9 bases fitting TRBD1. The germline CDR1 and CDR2 sequences are LNHDA and SQIVND (reference sequence). The J segment lost 4 bases and the V segment lost 9 bases, leaving 9 bases of the junction unmatched. This CDR3 spans 15 amino acids. Here the CDR3 DNA reads TGTGCCAGCTCGACCCGGACAGGGGTTAATGAAAAACTGTTTTTT. This sequence encodes CASSTRTGVNEKLFF.

The genes are TRBV15 and TRBJ1-4, with D maybe TRBD1 (5 bases). The CDR3 consists of 14 residues. Germline values: CDR1 LNHNV, CDR2 YYDKDF (reference sequence). Deletions cut 0 bases from V and 8 bases from J, with 10 bases between. The CDR3 protein is CATSREGVGEKLFF. CDR3 DNA sequence: TGTGCCACCAGCAGAGAAGGGGTGGGGGAAAAACTGTTTTTT.

The CDR3 here is CASSPTVLLYEQYF. The CDR3 coding sequence is TGTGCCAGCAGTCCGACAGTTCTTTTATACGAGCAGTACTTC. The chain employs TRBV6-5 and TRBJ2-7; tentative D call: TRBD1 (5 bases). This CDR3 spans 14 amino acids. The germline V and J ends were trimmed by 5 bases and 4 bases, with 15 bases remaining between them. Per the germline V gene, CDR1 is MNHEY and CDR2 is SVGAGI.

This clone occurred a few times. The chain is built from TRBV28 and TRBJ2-7; weak D call: TRBD1 (6 bases). Germline V gives CDR1 MDHEN, CDR2 SYDVKM. The CDR3 has 13 amino acids. Trimming shortened V by 6 bases and J by 2 bases, and 11 bases separated the two germline ends. As DNA, the CDR3 is TGTGCCAGCAGCTTAGGACAGCCCTACGAGCAGTACTTC. The encoded protein is CASSLGQPYEQYF.

J is TRBJ2-2 and V is TRBV27, with 11 bases lining up with TRBD2. V lost 6 bases to trimming and J lost 7 bases; unmatched junction nucleotides: 7. Germline assignment: CDR1 MNHEY and CDR2 SMNVEV (reference sequence). The CDR3 has 15 residues. In DNA, the CDR3 is TGTGCCAGCAGACTAGCGGGAGTCCATAGCGGGGAGCTGTTTTTT. Protein: CASRLAGVHSGELFF.

The rearrangement links TRBV14 to TRBJ1-1, with a weak D call TRBD1 (5 bases). CDR3 length: 17 amino acids. Germline V gene data show CDR1 as SGHDN and CDR2 as FVKESK. V gave up 1 base and J gave up 4 bases, with 19 bases separating them. The CDR3 bases are TGTGCCAGCAGCCAAGGAAGGAGAGGGGTAGGGGCCACTGAAGCTTTCTTT. Translated: CASSQGRRGVGATEAFF.

This clone occurred once. The rearrangement joins TRBV6-6 to TRBJ2-2, with 14 bases lining up with TRBD2. The length of the CDR3 is 16 residues. After removal of 5 bases from V and 7 bases from J, the junction contained 6 bases not matched to a gene. The germline CDR1 and CDR2 sequences are MNHNY and SVGAGI (reference sequence). Here the CDR3 DNA reads TGTGCCAGCAGTGCGACTAGCGGGAGGGCCCTCGGGGAGCTGTTTTTT. It codes for CASSATSGRALGELFF.

The chain is built from TRBV6-6 and TRBJ2-2; no firm D call. In germline, CDR1 is MNHNY, CDR2 SVGAGI (reference sequence). The CDR3 sequence is 12 residues long. V lost 6 bases and J lost 5, with 7 bases in between. CDR3 in amino acids: CASSRLTGELFF. The CDR3 DNA follows: TGTGCCAGCAGCCGACTGACCGGGGAGCTGTTTTTT.

The chain carries TRBV5-4 and TRBJ2-5, with 9 positions matching TRBD2. The CDR3 runs to 16 residues. The germline gives CDR1 SGHNT, CDR2 YYREEE (reference sequence). V was clipped by 4 bases and J by 1 base; unmatched bases: 8. In DNA form, the CDR3 reads TGTGCCAGCAGCCCCGGGCTAGCGGGGTTCCAAGAGACCCAGTACTTC. This codes for CASSPGLAGFQETQYF.

The rearrangement uses TRBV7-6 and TRBJ2-7; 8 bases fit TRBD2. V gave up 1 base and J gave up 5 bases; unmatched junction bases: 13. This CDR3 has 17 amino acids. The germline V gene encodes CDR1 SGHVS and CDR2 FNYEAQ. The CDR3 here is CASSLGVGSGRQNEQYF. DNA of the CDR3: TGTGCCAGCAGCTTAGGGGTCGGGAGCGGGAGACAAAACGAGCAGTACTTC. Looking up the rest from reference TRBV7-6 and TRBJ2-7 gives the full variable domain: GAGVSQSPRYKVTKRGQDVALRCDPISGHVSLYWYRQALGQGPEFLTYFNYEAQQDKSGLPNDRFSAERPEGSISTLTIQRTEQRDSAMYRCASSLGVGSGRQNEQYFGPGTRLTVT.

The CDR3 protein is CASSPSHGPSSGNTIYF. CDR3 in DNA: TGCGCCAGCAGCCCCTCTCACGGACCGAGCTCTGGAAACACCATATATTTT. The rearrangement joins TRBV4-1 to TRBJ1-3; the D is unclear. The CDR3 consists of 17 residues. Deletions cut 4 bases from V and 0 bases from J, with 16 bases between. Germline-derived CDR1 and CDR2 are MGHRA and YSYEKL.

The rearrangement uses TRBV10-3 and TRBJ1-1; 8 bases align to TRBD1. Germline values: CDR1 ENHRY, CDR2 SYGVKD. CDR3 size: 15 residues. With V trimmed by 6 bases and J by 4 bases, 10 bases remained unmatched. DNA for the CDR3: TGTGCCATCAGCCCGCGGACAGGGAAGGGCACTGAAGCTTTCTTT. Protein: CAISPRTGKGTEAFF.

The V and J genes are TRBV5-4 and TRBJ1-4; the D gene is possibly TRBD1 (5 bases). The CDR3 loop spans 14 amino acids. Trimming removed 2 bases from V and 5 bases from J, with 10 bases in between. Germline values: CDR1 SGHNT, CDR2 YYREEE (reference sequence). This chain's CDR3 is CASSLGGVNEKLFF. The CDR3 nucleotides read TGTGCCAGCAGCTTAGGAGGGGTAAATGAAAAACTGTTTTTT.

In its sample, this clone was seen once. The chain is built from TRBV19 and TRBJ2-1; 9 bases align to TRBD1. Trimming cost V 3 bases and J 6 bases; bases outside gene matches: 6. Germline V lookup: CDR1 LNHDA, CDR2 SQIVND (reference sequence). The CDR3 is 15 residues long. The CDR3 DNA follows: TGTGCCAGTAGTATTACAGGGGGCCTGATCAATGAGCAGTTCTTC. This sequence encodes CASSITGGLINEQFF. Full variable domain (missing parts from reference TRBV19 and TRBJ2-1): DGGITQSPKYLFRKEGQNVTLSCEQNLNHDAMYWYRQDPGQGLRLIYYSQIVNDFQKGDIAEGYSVSREKKESFPLTVTSAQKNPTAFYLCASSITGGLINEQFFGPGTRLTVL.

The chain couples TRBV7-9 to TRBJ1-6; D is undetermined. V lost 1 base to trimming and J lost 6 bases, with 10 bases between them. The CDR3 contains 15 residues. Germline V gene lookup returns CDR1 SEHNR and CDR2 FQNEAQ (reference sequence). The CDR3 DNA reads TGTGCCAGCAGCTTAGTCTCGACCGCTAATTCACCCCTCCACTTT. Its protein is CASSLVSTANSPLHF.

This clone was recorded only once. The V call is TRBV19, the J call TRBJ1-2, with 8 nucleotides matching TRBD1. Germline CDR1 is LNHDA and CDR2 is SQIVND (reference sequence). This CDR3 has 14 residues. The junction had 2 bases not matched to a gene; V was cut back by 3 bases and J by 2 bases. This chain's CDR3 is CASSIGTGNYGYTF. The CDR3 DNA sequence: TGTGCCAGTAGTATTGGGACAGGCAACTATGGCTACACCTTC.

This rearrangement joins TRBV4-1 to TRBJ1-2; TRBD1 is a possible D gene (5 bases). Germline assignment: CDR1 MGHRA and CDR2 YSYEKL. The CDR3 runs 14 residues. V was shortened by 1 base and J by 7 bases, with 13 bases between the two germline ends. The CDR3 DNA follows: TGCGCCAGCAGCCAAGGGGGCGCAAGCTTTGGCTACACCTTC. This encodes CASSQGGASFGYTF.

In this sample, this clone turned up a few times. The chain joins TRBV11-3 to TRBJ1-1; D remains unclear. With 7 bases removed from V and 6 bases from J, the gap between germline ends came to 15 bases. The CDR3 has 13 amino acids. CDR1 and CDR2 (germline): SGHNT, YENEEA. CDR3 nucleotide sequence: TGTGCCAGCACCCCGAATGGGCGGGCTGAAGCTTTCTTT. Its translation: CASTPNGRAEAFF. Full variable domain (remainder filled in from reference TRBV11-3 and TRBJ1-1): EAGVVQSPRYKIIEKKQPVAFWCNPISGHNTLYWYLQNLGQGPELLIRYENEEAVDDSQLPKDRFSAERLKGVDSTLKIQPAELGDSAVYLCASTPNGRAEAFFGQGTRLTVV.

The gene calls are TRBV7-9 and TRBJ2-2, with D perhaps matching TRBD1 (7 bases). V lost 4 bases to trimming and J lost 3 bases, with 12 bases between them. Germline CDR1 SEHNR, CDR2 FQNEAQ (reference sequence). The CDR3 runs to 15 residues. The CDR3 sequence is CASSWGDSYTGELFF. CDR3 in DNA: TGTGCCAGCAGCTGGGGGGACAGTTACACCGGGGAGCTGTTTTTT.

V is TRBV7-8 and J is TRBJ2-2; 9 positions agree with TRBD1. Germline V gene lookup returns CDR1 SGHVS and CDR2 FQNEAQ. Trimming removed 2 bases from V and 2 bases from J; junction bases left unmatched: 15. The CDR3 runs to 20 residues. This CDR3 is CASSLWSWKDRGGNTGELFF. The CDR3 DNA reads as TGTGCCAGCAGCTTATGGTCCTGGAAGGACAGGGGCGGAAACACCGGGGAGCTGTTTTTT. Full variable domain (remainder filled in from reference TRBV7-8 and TRBJ2-2): GAGVSQSPRYKVAKRGQDVALRCDPISGHVSLFWYQQALGQGPEFLTYFQNEAQLDKSGLPSDRFFAERPEGSVSTLKIQRTQQEDSAVYLCASSLWSWKDRGGNTGELFFGEGSRLTVL.

The rearrangement joins TRBV28 to TRBJ1-1; no definite D call. The V end lost 3 bases, the J end lost 1 base, and 3 bases lay between the germline ends. CDR1 MDHEN and CDR2 SYDVKM come from the germline V gene. The CDR3 runs to 12 residues. CDR3 loop: CASSFQNTEAFF. CDR3 nucleotides: TGTGCCAGCAGTTTCCAGAACACTGAAGCTTTCTTT.

CDR3: CASSETPGSYEQYF. As DNA, the CDR3 is TGTGCCAGCAGTGAAACGCCAGGGAGTTACGAGCAGTACTTC. The chain joins TRBV2 to TRBJ2-7; TRBD1 or TRBD2 may be the D gene (5 bases each). The CDR3 extends over 14 amino acids. Germline CDR1 is SNHLY and CDR2 is FYNNEI. Trimming left V 2 bases short and J 4 bases short, with 12 bases between.

This clone is large within its sample. The chain uses TRBV28 and TRBJ1-2; possibly TRBD1 for D (6 bases). This CDR3 spans 15 amino acids. V was trimmed by 1 base and J by 8 bases, leaving 17 bases between them. The V gene's germline CDR1 is MDHEN and CDR2 SYDVKM. CDR3 sequence reads: CASSLFQGHGSGYTF. As DNA, the CDR3 is TGTGCCAGCAGTTTATTCCAGGGGCATGGTAGCGGCTACACCTTC.